The 30 T cell receptor beta chains below come from one sample, sequenced in a study of blood T cell repertoires in COVID-19. The table came from immunoSEQ multiplex PCR; TCRdb's copy has only in-frame clones and leaves some out. The sample lists 250,000 to 300,000 clones, about 89% occurring once. Sequencing input: PBMCs or T cells enriched from blood (not recorded which). Receptor source: a man aged 40-50 years who had recovered from COVID-19.

The chain recombines TRBV24-1 with TRBJ2-5; D not certain. The CDR3 length is 12 residues. V gave up 5 bases and J gave up 4 bases, with 7 bases separating them. CDR1 and CDR2 (germline): KGHDR, SFDVKD. CDR3 coding DNA: TGTGCCACCAGTGTTTCCGGAGAGACCCAGTACTTC. This sequence encodes CATSVSGETQYF.

V usage is TRBV7-8 and J usage is TRBJ2-3, with D unclear. Trimming left V 4 bases short and J 0 bases short, with 2 bases between. Germline CDR1 reads SGHVS; CDR2 reads FQNEAQ. The CDR3 covers 12 residues. In DNA, the CDR3 is TGTGCCAGCAGCTCGAGCACAGATACGCAGTATTTT. Translation gives CASSSSTDTQYF. Looking up the rest from reference TRBV7-8 and TRBJ2-3 gives the full variable domain: GAGVSQSPRYKVAKRGQDVALRCDPISGHVSLFWYQQALGQGPEFLTYFQNEAQLDKSGLPSDRFFAERPEGSVSTLKIQRTQQEDSAVYLCASSSSTDTQYFGPGTRLTVL.

V and J are TRBV28 and TRBJ2-5; possible D gene TRBD1, 6 bases. In germline, CDR1 is MDHEN, CDR2 SYDVKM. The V gene lost 6 bases and the J gene lost 1 base, with 24 bases spanning the gap. This CDR3 has 18 amino acids. The CDR3 DNA sequence: TGTGCCAGCAGCACGGCTCTAAACAGGGCAGAGTTCCAAGAGACCCAGTACTTC. Its translation is CASSTALNRAEFQETQYF.

V gene TRBV5-1 combines with J gene TRBJ2-7; TRBD1 matches at 8 bases. Germline CDR1 and CDR2: SGHRS and YFSETQ. The CDR3 is made up of 14 amino acids. J gave up 1 base and V 4 bases, and 4 bases lay outside the gene matches. CDR3 amino acids: CASSIGQGSYEQYF. The CDR3 DNA reads as TGCGCCAGCAGCATTGGACAGGGATCCTACGAGCAGTACTTC.

V and J are TRBV7-8 and TRBJ2-7, with D perhaps matching TRBD2 (5 bases). Germline V lookup: CDR1 SGHVS, CDR2 FQNEAQ. The V end was cut by 1 base, the J end by 7 bases, with 14 bases between. The CDR3 has 14 residues. CDR3 in amino acids: CASSLDRGSREQYF. CDR3 nucleotide sequence: TGTGCCAGCAGCTTAGACCGAGGGAGTAGGGAGCAGTACTTC. Based on the CDR3 plus reference TRBV7-8 and TRBJ2-7, the full variable domain is GAGVSQSPRYKVAKRGQDVALRCDPISGHVSLFWYQQALGQGPEFLTYFQNEAQLDKSGLPSDRFFAERPEGSVSTLKIQRTQQEDSAVYLCASSLDRGSREQYFGPGTRLTVT.

This rearrangement joins TRBV6-2 or TRBV6-3 to TRBJ1-1; D may be TRBD1 (5 bases). CDR1 is MNHEY, CDR2 SVGEGT, per germline. With 5 bases removed from V and 4 bases from J, the gap between germline ends came to 17 bases. The CDR3 sequence is 15 residues long. This chain's CDR3 is CASSLLQGSGTEAFF. CDR3 DNA: TGTGCCAGCAGTCTCCTCCAGGGTTCGGGCACTGAAGCTTTCTTT.

This rearrangement joins TRBV6-1 to TRBJ2-1, with a tentative D call TRBD1 (6 bases). CDR1 MNHNS and CDR2 SASEGT come from the germline V gene. CDR3 length: 13 amino acids. V was pared by 5 bases and J by 7 bases, with 12 bases between. Here the CDR3 DNA reads TGTGCCAGCAGTTCCAACAGGGAGAATGAGCAGTTCTTC. Its protein product is CASSSNRENEQFF.

The V gene is TRBV7-3, the J gene TRBJ1-2; 7 nucleotides line up with TRBD1. The CDR3 is 14 residues long. Trimming removed 5 bases from V and 6 bases from J; junction bases left unmatched: 9. Germline CDR1 reads SGHTA; CDR2 reads FQGTGA. CDR3 sequence reads: CASSRATGNNGYTF. The CDR3 nucleotides read TGTGCCAGCAGCCGGGCGACAGGGAATAATGGCTACACCTTC.

The CDR3 spells CASSFSGRSSYNEQFF. CDR3 coding DNA: TGTGCCAGCAGCTTTAGCGGTAGGAGCTCCTACAATGAGCAGTTCTTC. The chain employs TRBV7-3 and TRBJ2-1; a possible D gene is TRBD2 (6 bases). This CDR3 region has 16 residues. The germline CDR1 and CDR2 sequences are SGHTA and FQGTGA. The germline V and J ends were trimmed by 3 bases and 0 bases, with 12 bases remaining between them.

The chain uses TRBV18 and TRBJ2-1, with 10 bases that match TRBD1. This CDR3 comprises 17 residues. Germline CDR1 reads KGHSH; CDR2 reads LQKENI. The V and J ends lost 8 bases and 0 bases, in that order; junction bases with no gene match: 10. CDR3 residues: CASRGQGMYSSYNEQFF. In DNA, the CDR3 is TGTGCCAGCAGGGGACAGGGGATGTATAGCTCCTACAATGAGCAGTTCTTC. Combining the CDR3 with reference TRBV18 and TRBJ2-1 gives the whole variable domain NAGVMQNPRHLVRRRGQEARLRCSPMKGHSHVYWYRQLPEEGLKFMVYLQKENIIDESGMPKERFSAEFPKEGPSILRIQQVVRGDSAAYFCASRGQGMYSSYNEQFFGPGTRLTVL.

This chain joins TRBV6-5 and TRBJ1-1; D call uncertain. The CDR3 length is 15 residues. V gave up 4 bases and J gave up 4 bases, with 16 bases separating them. Germline V gene lookup returns CDR1 MNHEY and CDR2 SVGAGI. Here the CDR3 DNA reads TGTGCCAGCAGTTCAGAGGGCATTCCGGGCACTGAAGCTTTCTTT. Encoded protein: CASSSEGIPGTEAFF.

The chain uses TRBV7-7 and TRBJ2-5, with D perhaps TRBD1 (6 bases). Germline lookup yields CDR1 SSHAT and CDR2 FNYEAQ (reference sequence). CDR3 length: 16 residues. Trimming stripped 6 bases from V and 2 bases from J, with 19 bases between. The CDR3 reads CASSSSHDRSQETQYF. DNA of the CDR3: TGTGCCAGCAGTTCCAGCCACGACAGGAGTCAAGAGACCCAGTACTTC.

The rearrangement joins TRBV20-1 to TRBJ1-2, with D unclear. From germline, CDR1 is DFQATT and CDR2 SNEGSKA (reference sequence). The length of the CDR3 is 11 residues. The CDR3 DNA sequence: TGCAGCAGACGGGAAAACTATGGCTACACCTTC. Its translation is CSRRENYGYTF.

The chain uses TRBV4-3 and TRBJ2-7; no clear D. Trimming cost V 0 bases and J 5 bases, with 14 bases left between them. The CDR3 runs to 15 residues. CDR1 LGHNA and CDR2 YSLEER come from the germline V gene. CDR3 sequence reads: CASSQDRIRSNEQYF. The DNA of the CDR3 is TGCGCCAGCAGCCAAGACAGGATAAGGTCCAACGAGCAGTACTTC.

The rearrangement joins TRBV2 to TRBJ1-5, with D unclear. The CDR3 contains 16 residues. The V gene's germline CDR1 is SNHLY and CDR2 FYNNEI. Trimming took 6 bases from V and 4 from J, leaving 19 bases between them. CDR3 residues: CASSDAEPSSNQPQHF. DNA for the CDR3: TGTGCCAGCAGCGATGCGGAACCCTCCTCTAATCAGCCCCAGCATTTT.

V gene TRBV5-6 combines with J gene TRBJ1-4; D is unclear. Germline CDR1 and CDR2: SGHDT and YYEEEE. Trimming stripped 4 bases from V and 5 bases from J, with 15 bases between. The CDR3 length is 15 residues. The CDR3 DNA reads TGTGCCAGCAGCCCAGTTCACAGATTCAATGAAAAACTGTTTTTT. Residues: CASSPVHRFNEKLFF.

This clone was detected once. The chain uses TRBV25-1 and TRBJ2-7; D not resolved. The CDR3 extends over 16 amino acids. V was cut by 3 bases and J by 1 base, with 16 bases left in between. Germline V lookup: CDR1 MGHDK, CDR2 SYGVNS. Here the CDR3 reads CASSDEVGSGSYEQYF. The CDR3 coding sequence is TGTGCCAGCAGTGATGAGGTCGGATCCGGGTCCTACGAGCAGTACTTC.

The chain uses TRBV6-5 and TRBJ2-1; 8 bases align to TRBD2. CDR3 length equals 15 residues. The trim removed 5 bases at V and 7 bases at J, leaving 10 bases unmatched. Germline V gives CDR1 MNHEY, CDR2 SVGAGI. The DNA of the CDR3 is TGTGCCAGCAGTCCCCCCAGCGCGGGGGGAAATGAGCAGTTCTTC. Its protein product is CASSPPSAGGNEQFF.

V is TRBV27 and J is TRBJ1-1; tentative D call: TRBD1 (6 bases). The germline V gene has CDR1 MNHEY and CDR2 SMNVEV (reference sequence). The CDR3 runs 14 residues. The germline V and J ends were trimmed by 3 bases and 5 bases, with 13 bases remaining between them. The CDR3 reads CASSFRRGLTEAFF. The CDR3 nucleotides are TGTGCCAGCAGTTTTCGCAGGGGTTTAACTGAAGCTTTCTTT.

The chain recombines TRBV7-8 with TRBJ2-3; TRBD2 matches at 8 bases. CDR1 is SGHVS and CDR2 is FQNEAQ in the germline V gene. The CDR3 loop spans 20 amino acids. With 5 bases clipped from V and 4 bases from J, the junction kept 23 bases outside the gene matches. CDR3 region: CASSPFTVSSSGSGADTQYF. As DNA, the CDR3 is TGTGCCAGCAGCCCCTTTACCGTTAGTTCGAGCGGGAGTGGGGCAGATACGCAGTATTTT.

In its sample, this clone was seen a few times. CDR3 in DNA: TGTGCCAGCAGTTTATGGTCCGGGACAGGGGCCGGAGCCAAAAACATTCAGTACTTC. It yields the protein CASSLWSGTGAGAKNIQYF. The V and J genes are TRBV28 and TRBJ2-4, with 10 bases that match TRBD1. The CDR3 length is 19 residues. Germline V gene lookup returns CDR1 MDHEN and CDR2 SYDVKM. J lost 0 bases, V lost 0 bases, and 8 bases had no gene match.

The chain couples TRBV7-3 to TRBJ2-1; D is possibly TRBD1 (6 bases). The CDR3 is 13 amino acids. V gave up 5 bases and J gave up 4 bases, with 9 bases separating them. CDR1 is SGHTA and CDR2 is FQGTGA in the germline V gene. The CDR3 DNA reads TGTGCCAGCAGCCGGGACACTTACAATGAGCAGTTCTTC. It translates to CASSRDTYNEQFF.

The chain combines TRBV30 with TRBJ1-6; tentatively, D is TRBD1 (6 bases). The CDR3 contains 13 residues. Trimming removed 6 bases from V and 9 bases from J, with 15 bases in between. CDR1 is GTSNPN, CDR2 SVGIG, per germline (reference sequence). The CDR3 region has the DNA TGTGCCTGCCCCAGGGGCGCAGGTTCACCCCTCCACTTT. The encoded protein is CACPRGAGSPLHF. Together with reference TRBV30 and TRBJ1-6, the CDR3 gives the full variable domain: SQTIHQWPATLVQPVGSPLSLECTVEGTSNPNLYWYRQAAGRGLQLLFYSVGIGQISSEVPQNLSASRPQDRQFILSSKKLLLSDSGFYLCACPRGAGSPLHFGNGTRLTVT.

The chain combines TRBV5-1 with TRBJ2-3; 7 nucleotides align to TRBD2. The germline V gene has CDR1 SGHRS and CDR2 YFSETQ. The V gene end was trimmed by 5 bases and the J gene end by 3 bases; junction bases not matched to a gene: 6. The CDR3 spans 14 residues. The CDR3 sequence: CASRAGERTDTQYF. In nucleotides, the CDR3 is TGCGCCAGCAGGGCGGGGGAGCGGACAGATACGCAGTATTTT.

The rearrangement joins TRBV9 to TRBJ1-2; 8 positions agree with TRBD1. This CDR3 has 21 amino acids. Trimming cost V 4 bases and J 4 bases; bases outside gene matches: 27. Germline CDR1 and CDR2: SGDLS and YYNGEE. CDR3 bases: TGTGCCAGCAGCCCCAAAAAGAAATTCGAGACAGGGGAATCTATGATCTATGGCTACACCTTC. Translating it yields CASSPKKKFETGESMIYGYTF.

The rearrangement joins TRBV12-5 to TRBJ2-5, with TRBD1 matching over 7 bases. The germline V gene has CDR1 LGHNT and CDR2 FRNRAP. CDR3 size: 15 residues. Unmatched junction bases numbered 7, after V lost 1 base and J lost 5 bases. The CDR3 sequence: CASGLAGGLGETQYF. The CDR3 nucleotides read TGTGCTAGTGGTTTGGCAGGGGGTTTGGGGGAGACCCAGTACTTC.

The chain employs TRBV10-3 and TRBJ2-7; D call uncertain. Trimming removed 6 bases from V and 2 bases from J, with 17 bases in between. Germline CDR1 is ENHRY and CDR2 is SYGVKD. The CDR3 sequence is 15 residues long. CDR3 in DNA: TGTGCCATCAGCGACGCGAAGACAAAGACCTACGAGCAGTACTTC. This sequence encodes CAISDAKTKTYEQYF.

The gene calls are TRBV28 and TRBJ1-5; TRBD1 might be the D (5 bases). The CDR3 runs 14 residues. Trimming stripped 3 bases from V and 6 bases from J, with 12 bases between. The V gene's germline CDR1 is MDHEN and CDR2 SYDVKM. The CDR3 region has the DNA TGTGCCAGCAGTTTCGGGGGGACCACTCAGCCCCAGCATTTT. This translates into CASSFGGTTQPQHF.

The chain is built from TRBV7-6 and TRBJ2-1; 10 nucleotides match TRBD1. The CDR3 extends over 15 amino acids. Unmatched junction bases numbered 5, after V lost 5 bases and J lost 4 bases. Germline loops: CDR1 SGHVS, CDR2 FNYEAQ. The CDR3 region is CASSIRQGAYNEQFF. CDR3 nucleotides: TGTGCCAGCAGCATAAGACAGGGGGCTTACAATGAGCAGTTCTTC.

V and J are TRBV7-2 and TRBJ2-7, with TRBD2 matching 11 bases. The J segment lost 2 bases and the V segment lost 4 bases, leaving 4 bases of the junction unmatched. The germline V gene encodes CDR1 SGHTA and CDR2 FQGNSA. This CDR3 has 15 residues. The CDR3: CASSSTSGSPYEQYF. Written as DNA, the CDR3 is TGTGCCAGCAGCTCAACTAGCGGGAGCCCCTACGAGCAGTACTTC.